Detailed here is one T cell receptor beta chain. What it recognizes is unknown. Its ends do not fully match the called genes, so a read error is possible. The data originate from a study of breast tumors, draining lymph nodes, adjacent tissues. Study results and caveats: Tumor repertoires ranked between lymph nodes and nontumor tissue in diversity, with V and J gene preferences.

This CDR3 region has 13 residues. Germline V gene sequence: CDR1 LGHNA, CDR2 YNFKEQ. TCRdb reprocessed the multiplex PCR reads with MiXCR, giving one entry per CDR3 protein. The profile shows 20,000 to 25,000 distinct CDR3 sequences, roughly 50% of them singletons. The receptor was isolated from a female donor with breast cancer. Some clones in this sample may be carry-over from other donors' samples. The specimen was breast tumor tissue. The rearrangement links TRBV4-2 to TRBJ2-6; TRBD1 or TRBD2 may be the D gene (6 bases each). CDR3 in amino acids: CASSQGGASVLTF. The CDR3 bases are TGTGCCAGCAGCCAAGGGGGGGCCAGCGTCCTGACTTTC.